The next 19 T cell receptor beta chains were all read from a single sample in a study of T cells in Graves' hyperthyroidism and ophthalmopathy. Template material for amplifying TCR beta CDR3 regions consisted of RNA transcripts. The primer set for the first-round RT-PCR of the TCR CDR3 was HTBI. One entry per CDR3 protein, called by TCRdb with MiXCR from the multiplex PCR reads. The profile shows roughly 720,000 distinct CDR3 sequences, about 18% of them singletons. The sample taken for sequencing was blood. The receptor set was obtained from a man aged 50 or older with Graves' hyperthyroidism.

This clonotype was found many times. The rearrangement joins TRBV12-3 or TRBV12-4 to TRBJ1-2; perhaps TRBD1 as D (6 bases). The CDR3 length is 13 residues. V shed 6 bases and J shed 4 bases, with 12 bases lying between them. CDR3 in amino acids: CASSRDRSYGYTF. The CDR3 bases are TGTGCCAGCAGCCGTGACAGGAGCTATGGCTACACCTTC.

This chain joins TRBV4-1 and TRBJ1-1; unclear D gene. CDR3 size: 13 residues. Trimming cost V 0 bases and J 11 bases, with 13 bases left between them. From germline, CDR1 is MGHRA and CDR2 YSYEKL. CDR3 nucleotides: TGCGCCAGCAGCCAAGATCTTGGAAGGCGGGCTTTCTTT. Its protein product is CASSQDLGRRAFF.

This chain uses TRBV20-1 with TRBJ2-3; 11 bases fit TRBD2. CDR1 and CDR2 from the germline V gene are DFQATT and SNEGSKA (reference sequence). The length of the CDR3 is 16 residues. V was pared by 2 bases and J by 2 bases, with 6 bases of the junction left unmatched. The CDR3 region has the DNA TGCAGTGCTAGATCCGGGACTAGCGGATACACAGATACGCAGTATTTT. Its protein is CSARSGTSGYTDTQYF.

The V and J genes are TRBV6-2 or TRBV6-3 and TRBJ2-1; perhaps TRBD1 as D (6 bases). The CDR3 totals 12 residues. With 5 bases removed from V and 14 bases from J, the gap between germline ends came to 16 bases. Per the germline V gene, CDR1 is MNHEY and CDR2 is SVGEGT. CDR3 amino acids: CASSNFRDNEFF. The CDR3 DNA sequence: TGTGCCAGCAGTAACTTCCGGGACAACGAGTTCTTC.

The chain joins TRBV19 to TRBJ1-2, with D possibly being TRBD1 (6 bases). V gave up 4 bases and J gave up 5 bases, with 11 bases separating them. CDR1 and CDR2 (germline): LNHDA, SQIVND (reference sequence). The CDR3 contains 13 residues. CDR3 coding DNA: TGTGCCAGTAGTACCTCAGGGGAGTATGGCTACACCTTC. As protein: CASSTSGEYGYTF.

This clonotype appeared a few times. Germline and junction disagree at one end, which may indicate a read error. The rearrangement joins TRBV7-9 to TRBJ1-1; 9 bases fit TRBD1. Germline lookup yields CDR1 SEHNR and CDR2 FQNEAQ (reference sequence). CDR3 length: 14 amino acids. CDR3 amino acids: CASSLGQGMAEASF. In DNA, the CDR3 is TGTGCCAGCAGCTTGGGACAGGGAATGGCTGAAGCTTCCTTT.

The chain combines TRBV12-3 or TRBV12-4 with TRBJ2-1; D is ambiguous. The CDR3 is made up of 13 amino acids. V was cut by 2 bases and J by 4 bases, with 6 bases left in between. The CDR3 DNA is TGTGCCAGCAGTTTAAAGGGTTACAATGAGCAGTTCTTC. Its translation: CASSLKGYNEQFF.

The chain has TRBV18 and TRBJ1-5; no definite D call. The CDR3 sequence is 15 residues long. Germline V gene sequence: CDR1 KGHSH, CDR2 LQKENI. Trimming pared 2 bases from V and 2 bases from J, leaving 10 bases between. The CDR3 sequence: CASSPGVQGNQPQHF. The CDR3 region has the DNA TGTGCCAGCTCACCAGGCGTCCAGGGCAATCAGCCCCAGCATTTT.

Ten or more counts support this clonotype. The chain uses TRBV11-2 and TRBJ2-6; D is possibly TRBD2 (6 bases). Trimming shortened V by 9 bases and J by 0 bases, and 15 bases separated the two germline ends. Germline lookup yields CDR1 SGHAT and CDR2 FQNNGV. The CDR3 extends over 16 amino acids. CDR3 DNA: TGTGCCAGTTCCCCAGGGAGGAGCTCTGGGGCCAACGTCCTGACTTTC. Protein sequence: CASSPGRSSGANVLTF.

This clonotype was observed many times. This sequence joins TRBV6-2 or TRBV6-3 and TRBJ2-2, with 14 bases aligning to TRBD2. The CDR3 consists of 14 residues. The trim removed 9 bases at V and 4 bases at J, leaving 1 base unmatched. CDR1 and CDR2 (germline): MNHEY, SVGEGT. The CDR3 coding sequence is TGTGCCAGGGGGACTAGCGGGGGCACCGGGGAGCTGTTTTTT. Its protein product is CARGTSGGTGELFF.

This clonotype was counted ten times or more. The chain carries TRBV6-1 and TRBJ2-1; TRBD2 aligns across 7 bases. This CDR3 is 13 amino acids long. The junction had 7 bases not matched to a gene; V was cut back by 7 bases and J by 7 bases. Per the germline V gene, CDR1 is MNHNS and CDR2 is SASEGT. The CDR3 DNA reads TGTGCCAGCAATCCTAGCGGAGCTAATGAGCAGTTCTTC. Translation: CASNPSGANEQFF.

This clonotype was seen many times. At one end the junction does not follow the germline gene, possibly because of a read error. The CDR3 sequence: CASSSGQGAYNEQFF. For the CDR3, the DNA is TGTGCCAGCAGTTCGGGACAGGGGGCCTACAATGAGCAGTTCTTC. The V and J genes are TRBV5-1 and TRBJ2-1; 11 bases line up with TRBD1. Per germline, CDR1 SGHRS and CDR2 YFSETQ. The CDR3 covers 15 residues.

The V and J genes are TRBV10-3 and TRBJ2-1; D perhaps matches TRBD1 (5 bases). The germline gives CDR1 ENHRY, CDR2 SYGVKD. The CDR3 covers 13 residues. The germline V and J ends were trimmed by 3 bases and 5 bases, with 8 bases remaining between them. CDR3 loop: CAISETGNNEQFF. The CDR3 region has the DNA TGTGCCATCAGTGAAACAGGCAACAATGAGCAGTTCTTC.

The chain recombines TRBV28 with TRBJ1-6; 10 nucleotides match TRBD1. The CDR3 sequence is 16 residues long. The V and J ends lost 3 bases and 7 bases, in that order; junction bases with no gene match: 6. Germline-derived CDR1 and CDR2 are MDHEN and SYDVKM. CDR3 in DNA: TGTGCCAGCAGTTTGCGCCCGGACAGGGGGAATTCACCCCTCCACTTT. Protein: CASSLRPDRGNSPLHF.

This rearrangement joins TRBV12-3 or TRBV12-4 to TRBJ1-6; the match to TRBD1 covers 8 bases. The CDR3 totals 15 residues. V shed 6 bases and J 7 bases; nucleotides not matched to a gene: 8. The DNA of the CDR3 is TGTGCCAGCAGGTCAGAACAGGGGGAAAATTCACCCCTCCACTTT. This translates into CASRSEQGENSPLHF.

This clonotype was seen a handful of times. The chain combines TRBV5-1 with TRBJ2-2; 12 positions match TRBD2. This CDR3 comprises 16 residues. With 4 bases clipped from V and 4 bases from J, the junction kept 5 bases outside the gene matches. Germline V gives CDR1 SGHRS, CDR2 YFSETQ. In DNA, the CDR3 is TGCGCCAGCAGCGTTCTAGCGGGAGGGCGCACCGGGGAGCTGTTTTTT. It yields the protein CASSVLAGGRTGELFF.

This clonotype was detected many times. CDR3 bases: TGTGCCAGCTCCCTCAGACTAGCGGGAGATGGCGAGCAGTACTTC. This encodes CASSLRLAGDGEQYF. The chain employs TRBV18 and TRBJ2-7; 12 positions match TRBD2. This CDR3 has 15 amino acids. V was clipped by 6 bases and J by 6 bases; unmatched bases: 9. Per germline, CDR1 KGHSH and CDR2 LQKENI.

The chain has TRBV6-2 or TRBV6-3 and TRBJ2-1, with 8 bases fitting TRBD2. The V and J ends lost 2 bases and 0 bases, in that order; junction bases with no gene match: 15. Germline CDR1 is MNHEY and CDR2 is SVGEGT. This CDR3 is built from 20 residues. CDR3 nucleotides: TGTGCCAGCAGTTACGTATCGGGACTAGTGGGAGGTAGCTCCTACAATGAGCAGTTCTTC. Translated: CASSYVSGLVGGSSYNEQFF.

This clonotype was seen ten or more times. This chain joins TRBV5-8 and TRBJ2-5; D is unclear. V shed 0 bases and J shed 3 bases, with 9 bases lying between them. The germline V gene has CDR1 SGHTS and CDR2 YDEGEE. This CDR3 has 14 residues. The DNA for the CDR3 is TGTGCCAGCAGCTTGGGTGGGGTCGAAGAGACCCAGTACTTC. Residues: CASSLGGVEETQYF.